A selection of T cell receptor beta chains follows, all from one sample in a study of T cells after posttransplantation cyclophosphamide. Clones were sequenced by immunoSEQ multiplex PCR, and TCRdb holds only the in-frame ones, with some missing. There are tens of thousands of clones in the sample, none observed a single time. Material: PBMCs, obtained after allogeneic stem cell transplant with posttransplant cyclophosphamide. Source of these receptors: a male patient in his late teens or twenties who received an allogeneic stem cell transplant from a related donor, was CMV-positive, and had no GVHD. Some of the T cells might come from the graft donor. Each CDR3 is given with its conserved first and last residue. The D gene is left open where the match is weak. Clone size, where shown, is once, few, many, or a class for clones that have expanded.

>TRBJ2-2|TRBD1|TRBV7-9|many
TGTGCCAGCAGCCACCGGGACAGGCGAACCGGGGAGCTGTTTTTT
CASSHRDRRTGELFF
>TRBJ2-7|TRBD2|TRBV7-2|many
TGTGCCAGCAGCTCTTGGACTAGCGGGAGCTCCTACGAGCAGTACTTC
CASSSWTSGSSYEQYF
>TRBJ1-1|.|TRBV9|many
TGTGCCAGCAGCGTAGTCTCCGTTTTAGATGAAGCTTTCTTT
CASSVVSVLDEAFF
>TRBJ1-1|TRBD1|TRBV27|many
TGTGCCAGCAGTCTCATGACCGGGACAGGGAACACTGAAGCTTTCTTT
CASSLMTGTGNTEAFF
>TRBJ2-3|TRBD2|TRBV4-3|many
TGCGCCAGCAGCCCCTGGACTAGCGGGGGAAGCACAGATACGCAGTATTTT
CASSPWTSGGSTDTQYF
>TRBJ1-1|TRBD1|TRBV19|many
TGTGCCACCCCCACCAGGGGGCCGGAATTGAACACTGAAGCTTTCTTT
CATPTRGPELNTEAFF
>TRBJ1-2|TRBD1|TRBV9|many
TGTGCCAGCAGCGGACAGGGACTCCTCTATGGCTACACCTTC
CASSGQGLLYGYTF
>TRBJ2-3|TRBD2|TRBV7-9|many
TGTGCCAGCAGCTTAATACCGCTAGCGGGGGGACCTAGCACAGATACGCAGTATTTT
CASSLIPLAGGPSTDTQYF
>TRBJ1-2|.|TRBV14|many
TGTGCCAGCAGCCAAGAACTTGCTGAGGGATTCTATGGCTACACCTTC
CASSQELAEGFYGYTF
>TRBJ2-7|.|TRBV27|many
TGTGCCAGCAGTTTAGCAGGGTTCTACGAGCAGTACTTC
CASSLAGFYEQYF
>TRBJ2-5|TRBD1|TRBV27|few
TGTGCCAGCAGTTTGAACAGGGGAGAGACCCAGTACTTC
CASSLNRGETQYF
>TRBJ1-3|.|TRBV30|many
TGTGCCTGGAGCCTCCCAGGGGTTTGGGACACCATATATTTT
CAWSLPGVWDTIYF
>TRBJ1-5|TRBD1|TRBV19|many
TGTGCCAGTATGAGCGGACAGGGCAATCAGCCCCAGCATTTT
CASMSGQGNQPQHF
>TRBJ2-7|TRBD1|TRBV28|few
TGTGCCAGCAGTTTAGCGGGACAGGGCTCCTACGAGCAGTACTTC
CASSLAGQGSYEQYF
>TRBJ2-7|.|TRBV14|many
TGTGCCAGCAGCCAAGATGGGCACGAGCAGTACTTC
CASSQDGHEQYF
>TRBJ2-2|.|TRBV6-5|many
TGTGCCAGCAGTTACCAAGGGGGAGCTCGAACCGGGGAGCTGTTTTTT
CASSYQGGARTGELFF
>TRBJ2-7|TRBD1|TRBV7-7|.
TGTGCCAGCAGCATCGACAGGGGTAACGAGCAGTACTTC
CASSIDRGNEQYF
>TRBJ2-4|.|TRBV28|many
TGTGCCAGCAGTTTACGGGGTTTTAGAGGGGGTGCCGATGGCAAAAACATTCAGTACTTC
CASSLRGFRGGADGKNIQYF
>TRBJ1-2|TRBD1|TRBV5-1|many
TGCGCCAGCAGCTTGGGTAGTCGACAGGGCAGCTATGGCTACACCTTC
CASSLGSRQGSYGYTF
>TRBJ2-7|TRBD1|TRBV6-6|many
TGTGCCAGCACCTTCGGCGGGGACAGGGTGAGCGAGCAGTACTTC
CASTFGGDRVSEQYF
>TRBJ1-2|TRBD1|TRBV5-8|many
TGTGCCAGCAGCGTAACCGGGACAGGGGTCGGCTATGGCTACACCTTC
CASSVTGTGVGYGYTF
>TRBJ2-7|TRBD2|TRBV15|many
TGTGCCACCAGCAGTGTGGGACTAGCGGGTATCGGCTACGAGCAGTACTTC
CATSSVGLAGIGYEQYF
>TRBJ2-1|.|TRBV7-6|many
TGTGCCAGCAGCTTAGCAGGGGACAATGAGCAGTTCTTC
CASSLAGDNEQFF
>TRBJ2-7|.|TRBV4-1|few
TGCGCCAGCAGCCAAGCCGGGAGTCCTTACGAGCAGTACTTC
CASSQAGSPYEQYF
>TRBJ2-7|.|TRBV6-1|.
TGTGCCAGCAGTGAAACCCATAGCTCCTACGAGCAGTACTTC
CASSETHSSYEQYF
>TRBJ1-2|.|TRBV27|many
TGTGCCAGCAGTGGTCGTAGCAACTATGGCTACACCTTC
CASSGRSNYGYTF
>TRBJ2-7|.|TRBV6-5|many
TGTGCCAGCAGTAACCATAGGGGGTACGAGCAGTACTTC
CASSNHRGYEQYF
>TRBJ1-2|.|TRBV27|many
TGTGCCAGCAGTTTAGCCAGGGTTGGTGGCTACACCTTC
CASSLARVGGYTF
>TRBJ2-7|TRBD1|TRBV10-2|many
TGCGCCAGCAGAGCACAGGGGATCGGGTCCTACGAGCAGTACTTC
CASRAQGIGSYEQYF